One and the same sample provided the 5 T cell receptor beta chains below, sequenced in a study of cytomegalovirus exposure and HLA in healthy donors. PCR employed 60 Vbeta and 13 Jbeta primers. Sequencing was performed with immunoSEQ multiplex PCR; in TCRdb, only in-frame clones are kept and a portion is missing. Among nearly 110,000 clones listed, 77% were seen once. Sequenced material: PBMCs. Receptors originate from a male donor in good health and CMV-seronegative.

The chain joins TRBV18 to TRBJ2-2; D uncertain. Trimming shortened V by 2 bases and J by 5 bases, and 6 bases separated the two germline ends. Germline V gene lookup returns CDR1 KGHSH and CDR2 LQKENI. The CDR3 is 13 residues long. The CDR3 sequence is CASSPSTTGELFF. CDR3 DNA sequence: TGTGCCAGCTCACCATCTACGACCGGGGAGCTGTTTTTT.

V usage is TRBV4-2 and J usage is TRBJ2-7; D is ambiguous. CDR1 is LGHNA and CDR2 is YNFKEQ in the germline V gene. V was clipped by 0 bases and J by 4 bases, with 13 bases between them. CDR3 length equals 15 residues. CDR3 sequence reads: CASSQERQDRYEQYF. CDR3 nucleotide sequence: TGTGCCAGCAGCCAAGAAAGGCAGGATAGGTACGAGCAGTACTTC.

The J gene is TRBJ2-3, the V gene TRBV10-2, with D perhaps TRBD1 (6 bases). Germline V gives CDR1 WSHSY, CDR2 SAAADI. Trimming pared 4 bases from V and 4 bases from J, leaving 9 bases between. The CDR3 covers 13 residues. The CDR3 nucleotides are TGCGCCAGCAGTGTCGCAGGGGCAGATACGCAGTATTTT. Translation: CASSVAGADTQYF.

The rearrangement links TRBV4-2 to TRBJ2-7, with D hard to call. CDR3 length: 13 residues. Trimming cost V 3 bases and J 2 bases, with 8 bases left between them. Germline V gene lookup returns CDR1 LGHNA and CDR2 YNFKEQ. The CDR3, as DNA: TGTGCCAGCAGCCAGCAGAGGACCTACGAGCAGTACTTC. It yields the protein CASSQQRTYEQYF.

The chain combines TRBV2 with TRBJ2-1; TRBD2 agrees at 7 bases. CDR1 SNHLY and CDR2 FYNNEI come from the germline V gene. The J segment lost 8 bases and the V segment lost 2 bases, leaving 6 bases of the junction unmatched. The CDR3 runs to 14 residues. CDR3 sequence (DNA): TGTGCCAGCAGTGAACAGCGGGATAGATATGAGCAGTTCTTC. Translation gives CASSEQRDRYEQFF.